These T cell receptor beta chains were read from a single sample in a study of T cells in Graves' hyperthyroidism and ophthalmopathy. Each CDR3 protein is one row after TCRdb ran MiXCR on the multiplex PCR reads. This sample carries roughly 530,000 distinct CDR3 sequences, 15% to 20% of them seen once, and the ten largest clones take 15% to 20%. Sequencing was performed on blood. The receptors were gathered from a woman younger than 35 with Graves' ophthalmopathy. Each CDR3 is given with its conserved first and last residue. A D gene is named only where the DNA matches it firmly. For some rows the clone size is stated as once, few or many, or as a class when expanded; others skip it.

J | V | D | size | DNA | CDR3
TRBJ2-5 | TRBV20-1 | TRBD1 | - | TGCAGTGCTAGGTGGGACAGGGGGTCGGAGACCCAGTACTTC | CSARWDRGSETQYF
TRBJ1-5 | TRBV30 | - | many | TGTGCCTGGAGTGGGAAGGGCGTGGGTCAGCCCCAGCATTTT | CAWSGKGVGQPQHF
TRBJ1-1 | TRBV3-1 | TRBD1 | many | TGTGCCAGCAGCCACTCCGACAGGGCGAACACTGAAGCTTTCTTT | CASSHSDRANTEAFF
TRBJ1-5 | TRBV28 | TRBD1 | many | TGTGCCAGCAGGCCTGGGACAGCCAGGAATCAGCCCCAGCATTTT | CASRPGTARNQPQHF
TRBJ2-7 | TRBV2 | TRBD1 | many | TGTGCCAGCAGTGAACGGCGGGACAGGTCGCTCCCCGAGCAGTACTTC | CASSERRDRSLPEQYF
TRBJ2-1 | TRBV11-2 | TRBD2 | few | TGTGCCAGCAGCCTGGCCGGGACTAGCGACAATGAGCAGTTCTTC | CASSLAGTSDNEQFF
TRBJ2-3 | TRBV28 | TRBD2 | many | TGTGCCAGCAGTTTAGCATCCGGGACTAGCGGGAGCACAGATACGCAGTATTTT | CASSLASGTSGSTDTQYF
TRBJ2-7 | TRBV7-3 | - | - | TGTGCCAGCAGCTCAGGATGGGGCTACGAGCAGTACTTC | CASSSGWGYEQYF
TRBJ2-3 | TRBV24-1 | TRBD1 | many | TGTGCCACCAGTGATGGGGACAGGGGGCCTCTAGATACGCAGTATTTT | CATSDGDRGPLDTQYF
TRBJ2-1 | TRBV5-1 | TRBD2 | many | TGCGCCAGCCACCTCCGGTCTAGCGGGGGTAGTGAGCAGTTCTTC | CASHLRSSGGSEQFF
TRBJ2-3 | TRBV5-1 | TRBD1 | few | TGCGCCAGCAGCCAAGAGGGACAGGGAGGAACAGATACGCAGTATTTT | CASSQEGQGGTDTQYF
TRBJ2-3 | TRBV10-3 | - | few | TGTGCCATCAGTGTTGGCAGAAGAAGCCGGGACTCGGGGGTTGCAGATACGCAGTATTTT | CAISVGRRSRDSGVADTQYF
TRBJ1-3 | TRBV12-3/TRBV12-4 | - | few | TGTGCCACTCGCACCGCCAACACCATATATTTT | CATRTANTIYF
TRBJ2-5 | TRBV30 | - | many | TGTGCCTGGAGTGATTGGGGAGAGACCCAGTACTTC | CAWSDWGETQYF
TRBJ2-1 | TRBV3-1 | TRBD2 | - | TGTGCCAGCAGCCAAGATCTTGGGCGGGGGGATCCATACAATGAGCAGTTCTTC | CASSQDLGRGDPYNEQFF
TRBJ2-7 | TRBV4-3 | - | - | TGCGCCAGCAGCCAAGAGAGGGGTACCTACGAGCAGTACTTC | CASSQERGTYEQYF
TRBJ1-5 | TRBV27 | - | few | TGTGCCAGCAGTTTATACCCTTTTACTCAGCCCCAGCATTTT | CASSLYPFTQPQHF
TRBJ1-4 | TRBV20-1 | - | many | TGCAGTGCTAAACCCCCAGGGGAAAAACTGTTTTTT | CSAKPPGEKLFF
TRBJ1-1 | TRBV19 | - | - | TGTGCCACTTCAGACAGTTCGGGGACTGAAGCTTTCTTT | CATSDSSGTEAFF
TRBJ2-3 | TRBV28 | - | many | TGTGCCAGCAGCTCGCTCGAGAGACAGAGAAGCACAGATACGCAGTATTTT | CASSSLERQRSTDTQYF
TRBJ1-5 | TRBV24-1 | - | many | TGTGCCACCAGTGAGGAGGGGTGGGATCAGCCCCAGCATTTT | CATSEEGWDQPQHF
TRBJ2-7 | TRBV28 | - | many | TGTGCCAGCAGTTTAATGGGACTCAGCAATGGCTACGAGCAGTACTTC | CASSLMGLSNGYEQYF
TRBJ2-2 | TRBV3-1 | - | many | TGTGCCAGCAGCCAAAAGGGAGGTGGGGCCGGGGAGCTGTTTTTT | CASSQKGGGAGELFF
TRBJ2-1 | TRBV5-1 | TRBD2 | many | TGCGCCAGCAGCTTAGGACTAGCGGGAGTTCACAATGAGCAGTTCTTC | CASSLGLAGVHNEQFF
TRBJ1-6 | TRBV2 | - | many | TGTGCCAGCTTGCTCTCAGAATCCTATAATTCACCCCTCCACTTT | CASLLSESYNSPLHF
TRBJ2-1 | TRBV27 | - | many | TGTGCCAGCAGTTTCCGTAGCTCCTACAATGAGCAGTTCTTC | CASSFRSSYNEQFF
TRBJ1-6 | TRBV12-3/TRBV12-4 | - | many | TGTGCCAGCAGTATAGGACGGGGCAATTCACCCCTCCACTTT | CASSIGRGNSPLHF
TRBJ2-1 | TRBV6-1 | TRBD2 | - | TGTGCCAGCAGTGAAGCTAGCGGGAGGGCCTACAATGAGCAGTTCTTC | CASSEASGRAYNEQFF
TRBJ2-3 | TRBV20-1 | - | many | TGCAGTGCTCCAAGTCTAGTAGCAGATACGCAGTATTTT | CSAPSLVADTQYF
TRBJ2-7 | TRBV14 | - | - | TGTGCCAGCAGCCAAGCGCAGGGGGGCTATTCCTACGAGCAGTACTTC | CASSQAQGGYSYEQYF
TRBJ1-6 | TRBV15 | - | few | TGTGCCACCAGAGTTGGCCGGGACTCCGTTTCACCCCTCCACTTT | CATRVGRDSVSPLHF
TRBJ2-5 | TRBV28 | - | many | TGTGCCAGCAGACCCCAAGCGAGGATCCAAGAGACCCAGTACTTC | CASRPQARIQETQYF
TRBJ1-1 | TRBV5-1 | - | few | TGTGCCAGCAGCTTAGAGGGGGGACTGAACACTGAAGCTTTCTTT | CASSLEGGLNTEAFF
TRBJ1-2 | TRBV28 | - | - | TGTGCCAGCAGTGTGTCCCCTGCCTATGGCTACACCTTC | CASSVSPAYGYTF
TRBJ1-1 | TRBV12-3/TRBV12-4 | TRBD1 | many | TGTGCCAGCACCCCGACAGGGACTGAAGCTTTCTTT | CASTPTGTEAFF
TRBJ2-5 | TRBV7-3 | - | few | TGTGCCAGCAGCTTAGGCCCCGTGGAGACCCAGTACTTC | CASSLGPVETQYF
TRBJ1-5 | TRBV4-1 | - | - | TGCGCCAGCAGCCAAGATGGGACAAGAAGTGATCAGCCCCAGCATTTT | CASSQDGTRSDQPQHF
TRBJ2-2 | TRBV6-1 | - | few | TGTGCCAGCAGTGAAGTGAAATGGGCCGGGGAGCTGTTTTTT | CASSEVKWAGELFF
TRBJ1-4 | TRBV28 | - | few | TGTGCCAGCAGCCCCGGGAACTGGGATGAAAAACTGTTTTTT | CASSPGNWDEKLFF
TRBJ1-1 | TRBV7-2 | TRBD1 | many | TGTGCCAGCAGCCCCCGGACAGGGCTTTTAGGGACTGAAGCTTTCTTT | CASSPRTGLLGTEAFF
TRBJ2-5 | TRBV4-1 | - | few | TGCGCCAGCAGCCAAGAAGGGCAAAGGGGGCAAGAGACCCAGTACTTC | CASSQEGQRGQETQYF
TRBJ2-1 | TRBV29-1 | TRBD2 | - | TGCAGCGGGGTAGGACTAGCGGGGATCAATGAGCAGTTCTTC | CSGVGLAGINEQFF
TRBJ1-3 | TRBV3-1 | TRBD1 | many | TGTGCCAGCAGCCCGCGGGACAGGGGGTTCTCTGGAAACACCATATATTTT | CASSPRDRGFSGNTIYF
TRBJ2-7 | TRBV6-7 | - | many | TGTGCCAGCAGACCCTCAGGCGGACTATTTTACGAGCAGTACTTC | CASRPSGGLFYEQYF
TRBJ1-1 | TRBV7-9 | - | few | TGTGCCAGCAGCCTTTTAGACGGAATGAACACTGAAGCTTTCTTT | CASSLLDGMNTEAFF
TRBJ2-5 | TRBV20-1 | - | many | TGCAGTGCTAGGGACGGGGACTTCGGCGGCCAGTACTTC | CSARDGDFGGQYF